Each of the 29 T cell receptor beta chains below was sequenced from the same sample in a study of T-cell memory formation after mild COVID-19. TCRdb re-called the 5' RACE reads through MiXCR, storing one row per CDR3 protein. This sample yields 250,000 to 300,000 distinct CDR3 sequences, of which roughly 15% are seen a single time; 23% belongs to the top ten. Input material: PBMCs or a T cell subset sorted from them (not recorded which). The receptor source for this set is a man between 18 and 35 years old who had mild COVID-19 (a few samples of this study predate the infection). Cell type and time point are not known.

This clonotype was counted a few times. The chain is built from TRBV6-5 and TRBJ2-7; D perhaps matches TRBD2 (5 bases). V was shortened by 6 bases and J by 3 bases, with 12 bases between the two germline ends. The CDR3 runs 13 residues. Looked up from germline, CDR1 is MNHEY and CDR2 is SVGAGI. CDR3 amino acids: CASRRTGIYEQYF. The CDR3 DNA reads as TGTGCCAGCAGACGGACGGGGATCTACGAGCAGTACTTC.

The J gene is TRBJ2-4, the V gene TRBV5-5, with 10 bases matching TRBD2. After removal of 6 bases from V and 8 bases from J, the junction contained 20 bases not matched to a gene. Germline CDR1 and CDR2: SGHKS and YYEKEE (reference sequence). This CDR3 is built from 18 residues. CDR3 sequence: CASNFILAAGTSADIQYF. The CDR3 nucleotides are TGTGCCAGCAACTTCATATTGGCTGCCGGGACTAGCGCAGACATTCAGTACTTC.

This clonotype was detected ten times or more. The chain uses TRBV7-2 and TRBJ2-1; 9 bases are a match to TRBD2. With V trimmed by 5 bases and J by 5 bases, 7 bases remained unmatched. This CDR3 comprises 15 residues. The V gene's germline CDR1 is SGHTA and CDR2 FQGNSA. The CDR3 region has the DNA TGTGCCAGCAGCGTTAGCGGGGGAGCGAACAATGAGCAGTTCTTC. Translation: CASSVSGGANNEQFF.

This chain joins TRBV6-5 and TRBJ2-5; D is ambiguous. The CDR3 loop spans 13 amino acids. V dropped 4 bases and J dropped 5 bases, with 11 bases sitting between them. Germline CDR1 reads MNHEY; CDR2 reads SVGAGI. Here the CDR3 DNA reads TGTGCCAGCAGTTCCCTACTCGGGGAGACCCAGTACTTC. It codes for CASSSLLGETQYF.

This clonotype has ten or more counts. The V call is TRBV5-1, the J call TRBJ2-1; TRBD2 matches 15 bases. V gave up 1 base and J gave up 5 bases; unmatched junction bases: 4. This CDR3 comprises 17 residues. The V gene's germline CDR1 is SGHRS and CDR2 YFSETQ. This chain's CDR3 is CASSLTGTSGGHNEQFF. As DNA, the CDR3 is TGCGCCAGCAGCTTGACAGGGACTAGCGGGGGGCACAATGAGCAGTTCTTC. Full variable domain (remainder filled in from reference TRBV5-1 and TRBJ2-1): KAGVTQTPRYLIKTRGQQVTLSCSPISGHRSVSWYQQTPGQGLQFLFEYFSETQRNKGNFPGRFSGRQFSNSRSEMNVSTLELGDSALYLCASSLTGTSGGHNEQFFGPGTRLTVL.

This chain uses TRBV11-1 with TRBJ2-2; D is unresolved. V lost 2 bases to trimming and J lost 4 bases, with 11 bases between them. This CDR3 has 15 amino acids. Germline V gene lookup returns CDR1 SGHAT and CDR2 FQDESV (reference sequence). CDR3 sequence: CASSLSGLGTGELFF. The CDR3 nucleotides read TGTGCCAGCAGCTTAAGTGGGCTCGGCACCGGGGAGCTGTTTTTT.

This clonotype was seen only a few times. The V call is TRBV9, the J call TRBJ2-3, with a tentative D call TRBD2 (5 bases). V lost 0 bases to trimming and J lost 4 bases, with 15 bases between them. Germline V gives CDR1 SGDLS, CDR2 YYNGEE. This CDR3 is built from 16 residues. CDR3 nucleotides: TGTGCCAGCAGCGTAGGGCCTAGCTTCTTGCCAGATACGCAGTATTTT. Protein: CASSVGPSFLPDTQYF.

The rearrangement uses TRBV7-6 and TRBJ2-2; D is unclear. The CDR3 is 15 residues long. Germline V lookup: CDR1 SGHVS, CDR2 FNYEAQ. V was pared by 2 bases and J by 7 bases, with 14 bases between. Written as DNA, the CDR3 is TGTGCCAGCAGCTTACGGCAGAGCTTCGACGGGGAGCTGTTTTTT. This encodes CASSLRQSFDGELFF. Looking up the rest from reference TRBV7-6 and TRBJ2-2 gives the full variable domain: GAGVSQSPRYKVTKRGQDVALRCDPISGHVSLYWYRQALGQGPEFLTYFNYEAQQDKSGLPNDRFSAERPEGSISTLTIQRTEQRDSAMYRCASSLRQSFDGELFFGEGSRLTVL.

This clonotype occurred a few times. This sequence joins TRBV6-5 and TRBJ2-3; D is ambiguous. Per the germline V gene, CDR1 is MNHEY and CDR2 is SVGAGI. The CDR3 sequence is 13 residues long. Trimming cost V 5 bases and J 5 bases, with 11 bases left between them. The CDR3 protein is CASSPSVGDTQYF. The CDR3 DNA reads TGTGCCAGCAGTCCCTCAGTAGGAGATACGCAGTATTTT.

This chain joins TRBV5-1 and TRBJ1-1; D may be TRBD1 (5 bases). Trimming shortened V by 2 bases and J by 0 bases, and 14 bases separated the two germline ends. The CDR3 length is 16 residues. Germline V gene data show CDR1 as SGHRS and CDR2 as YFSETQ. As DNA, the CDR3 is TGCGCCAGCAGCTTCGGGGGGTCGAGTATGAACACTGAAGCTTTCTTT. It translates to CASSFGGSSMNTEAFF.

The genes are TRBV6-6 and TRBJ2-1; TRBD1 matches 8 bases. V was pared by 7 bases and J by 10 bases, with 18 bases of the junction left unmatched. Germline values: CDR1 MNHNY, CDR2 SVGAGI (reference sequence). The CDR3 is 16 amino acids. The CDR3 bases are TGTGCCAGCACGAGACAGGGGAATAACCCCTTGAGGGAGCAGTTCTTC. Protein product: CASTRQGNNPLREQFF.

This clonotype was observed a handful of times. CDR3 DNA: TGTGCCAGCAAGGGACCGATTAATTCACCCCTCCACTTT. Amino acid sequence: CASKGPINSPLHF. V usage is TRBV27 and J usage is TRBJ1-6; tentative D call: TRBD1 (5 bases). Germline CDR1 and CDR2: MNHEY and SMNVEV (reference sequence). The CDR3 runs to 13 residues. Trimming took off 7 bases at V and 6 bases at J, with 10 bases between the two ends.

The J gene is TRBJ2-3, the V gene TRBV28; D remains unclear. The CDR3 totals 15 residues. V lost 3 bases and J 1 base, leaving 11 bases between the germline ends. The germline CDR1 and CDR2 sequences are MDHEN and SYDVKM. The CDR3 nucleotides read TGTGCCAGCAGTTTTGCCGGATCTGGCACAGATACGCAGTATTTT. This encodes CASSFAGSGTDTQYF.

This clonotype was seen only a few times. The rearrangement joins TRBV4-3 to TRBJ1-1; D is uncertain. The V gene's germline CDR1 is LGHNA and CDR2 YSLEER. Trimming pared 0 bases from V and 1 base from J, leaving 6 bases between. The CDR3 loop spans 14 amino acids. DNA for the CDR3: TGCGCCAGCAGCCAAGATACGGAGAACACTGAAGCTTTCTTT. Protein: CASSQDTENTEAFF.

This clonotype appeared a few times. This chain links TRBV6-2 or TRBV6-3 with TRBJ2-1; TRBD1 or TRBD2 may be the D gene (6 bases each). In germline, CDR1 is MNHEY, CDR2 SVGEGT. CDR3 size: 13 residues. V was cut by 4 bases and J by 7 bases, with 11 bases left in between. The CDR3 protein is CASSLGGRNEQFF. The CDR3 DNA reads TGTGCCAGCAGTTTAGGGGGGAGAAATGAGCAGTTCTTC.

This chain links TRBV20-1 with TRBJ1-2, with D perhaps TRBD1 (5 bases). The CDR3 is 15 amino acids. The germline CDR1 and CDR2 sequences are DFQATT and SNEGSKA (reference sequence). V was pared by 1 base and J by 4 bases, with 16 bases between. Here the CDR3 reads CSARVGTFGSYGYTF. The CDR3 coding sequence is TGCAGTGCTAGAGTAGGGACTTTTGGATCCTATGGCTACACCTTC.

The V and J genes are TRBV19 and TRBJ2-7; D gene ambiguous. Germline assignment: CDR1 LNHDA and CDR2 SQIVND (reference sequence). Trimming stripped 5 bases from V and 4 bases from J, with 12 bases between. CDR3 length equals 13 residues. The CDR3 sequence: CASSSRHGYEQYV. The CDR3 DNA is TGTGCCAGTAGTTCCAGACACGGGTACGAGCAGTACGTC.

A few counts support this clonotype. The V and J genes are TRBV6-2 or TRBV6-3 and TRBJ2-1; 12 nucleotides agree with TRBD2. This CDR3 has 16 amino acids. CDR1 MNHEY and CDR2 SVGEGT come from the germline V gene. Germline trimming cut 3 bases from V and 4 bases from J; bases unmatched to any gene: 4. The CDR3 region has the DNA TGTGCCAGCAGTTATCCGGGACTAGCGGGTTACAATGAGCAGTTCTTC. Amino acid sequence: CASSYPGLAGYNEQFF.

This chain uses TRBV27 with TRBJ2-1; D is perhaps TRBD2 (5 bases). CDR1 is MNHEY, CDR2 SMNVEV, per germline (reference sequence). Trimming left V 6 bases short and J 6 bases short, with 18 bases between. This CDR3 contains 15 residues. The CDR3: CASSPPGVLVNEQFF. CDR3 in DNA: TGTGCCAGCAGCCCACCCGGGGTCTTGGTCAATGAGCAGTTCTTC.

The CDR3 region is CASSDRDSSREQFF. The DNA of the CDR3 is TGTGCCAGCAGCGACCGGGACAGTTCGCGTGAGCAGTTCTTC. The V and J genes are TRBV11-1 and TRBJ2-1; 7 bases fit TRBD1. Germline CDR1 reads SGHAT; CDR2 reads FQDESV (reference sequence). This CDR3 region has 14 residues. V was clipped by 5 bases and J by 9 bases; unmatched bases: 10.

This clonotype was found once. The V gene is TRBV3-1, the J gene TRBJ2-3, with D possibly being TRBD1 (6 bases). V gave up 4 bases and J gave up 1 base, with 15 bases separating them. The V gene's germline CDR1 is LGHDT and CDR2 YNNKEL (reference sequence). The CDR3 covers 16 residues. CDR3: CASSLTGFEGTDTQYF. DNA for the CDR3: TGTGCCAGCAGCCTTACAGGGTTTGAAGGCACAGATACGCAGTATTTT.

This clonotype was observed a few times. This rearrangement joins TRBV5-4 to TRBJ2-3, with a possible D match to TRBD1 (5 bases). The CDR3 is 16 residues long. V gave up 4 bases and J gave up 2 bases, with 17 bases separating them. The germline CDR1 and CDR2 sequences are SGHNT and YYREEE (reference sequence). CDR3 nucleotide sequence: TGTGCCAGCAGCCAGGGCGAGGATGCGATCACAGATACGCAGTATTTT. It codes for CASSQGEDAITDTQYF.

The V and J genes are TRBV27 and TRBJ2-5, with 8 bases identical to TRBD1. V trimming: 6 bases; J trimming: 5 bases; junction bases outside the gene matches: 8. CDR3 length equals 14 residues. Germline values: CDR1 MNHEY, CDR2 SMNVEV (reference sequence). The CDR3, as DNA: TGTGCCAGCAGCAATCAGGGGGCCGGGGAGACCCAGTACTTC. Encoded protein: CASSNQGAGETQYF.

The gene calls are TRBV3-1 and TRBJ2-2, with 12 bases lining up with TRBD2. CDR1 LGHDT and CDR2 YNNKEL come from the germline V gene (reference sequence). The CDR3 is 15 residues long. V shed 4 bases, J shed 6 bases, and the junction held 3 bases outside the gene matches. The CDR3 protein is CASSPSGGAPGELFF. The CDR3 coding sequence is TGTGCCAGCAGCCCTAGCGGGGGGGCGCCCGGGGAGCTGTTTTTT.

V and J are TRBV29-1 and TRBJ2-5; D remains unclear. CDR1 and CDR2 from the germline V gene are SQVTM and ANQGSEA. V lost 3 bases and J lost 4, with 15 bases in between. The CDR3 extends over 14 amino acids. Here the CDR3 reads CSVDPLGLPETQYF. CDR3 sequence (DNA): TGCAGCGTTGATCCGCTCGGCTTGCCAGAGACCCAGTACTTC.

This clonotype was recorded a few times. The rearrangement links TRBV11-1 to TRBJ2-7; 7 nucleotides line up with TRBD1. The J segment lost 2 bases and the V segment lost 1 base, leaving 2 bases of the junction unmatched. CDR3 size: 14 residues. Germline CDR1 reads SGHAT; CDR2 reads FQDESV (reference sequence). The CDR3 reads CASSLGGQAYEQYV. The CDR3 DNA follows: TGTGCCAGCAGCTTAGGAGGACAGGCCTACGAGCAGTACGTC.

This clonotype turned up a few times. This sequence joins TRBV24-1 and TRBJ2-1; the D is unclear. The germline CDR1 and CDR2 sequences are KGHDR and SFDVKD. The CDR3 has 13 residues. V lost 7 bases and J lost 2, with 8 bases in between. CDR3 nucleotide sequence: TGTGCCACCAGGGACCTAACCTACAATGAGCAGTTCTTC. This encodes CATRDLTYNEQFF.

The chain couples TRBV29-1 to TRBJ2-7; TRBD1 matches 9 bases. With V trimmed by 5 bases and J by 5 bases, 7 bases remained unmatched. CDR3 length: 13 residues. Germline-derived CDR1 and CDR2 are SQVTM and ANQGSEA. The CDR3 here is CSVPGTGLDEQYF. The DNA of the CDR3 is TGCAGCGTTCCCGGGACAGGGTTGGACGAGCAGTACTTC.

The chain recombines TRBV6-1 with TRBJ1-2, with D uncertain. V lost 2 bases and J 8 bases, leaving 18 bases between the germline ends. Germline lookup yields CDR1 MNHNS and CDR2 SASEGT. This CDR3 comprises 15 residues. CDR3: CASSENYSRGVGYTF. As DNA, the CDR3 is TGTGCCAGCAGTGAAAATTACAGCCGCGGCGTCGGCTACACCTTC.